The 5 T cell receptor beta chains below all came from one sample that was sequenced in a study of CD8 T cells in Susac syndrome. With random hexamers, 0.5 to 1 ug RNA was reverse transcribed. Using its own MiXCR run on the immunoSEQ multiplex PCR reads, TCRdb lists one record per CDR3 protein. The sample has approximately 180,000 distinct CDR3 sequences; over 75% are singletons. The sample taken for sequencing was CD4+ T cells from PBMCs. These receptors all stem from a human donor with Susac syndrome.

The V gene is TRBV5-1, the J gene TRBJ2-1, with 10 bases lining up with TRBD2. The CDR3 runs 16 residues. The V gene end was trimmed by 0 bases and the J gene end by 0 bases; junction bases not matched to a gene: 0. Per the germline V gene, CDR1 is SGHRS and CDR2 is YFSETQ. The chain's CDR3 is CASSLVAGGSYNEQFF. CDR3 DNA: TGCGCCAGCAGCTTGGTAGCGGGGGGCTCCTACAATGAGCAGTTCTTC.

The chain has TRBV10-3 and TRBJ2-2, with D possibly being TRBD1 (6 bases). The CDR3 runs 15 residues. Per the germline V gene, CDR1 is ENHRY and CDR2 is SYGVKD. V was shortened by 10 bases and J by 4 bases, with 19 bases between the two germline ends. This CDR3 reads CATRGGQGITGELFF. The CDR3 DNA reads as TGTGCCACCCGAGGGGGACAAGGGATCACCGGGGAGCTGTTTTTT.

The rearrangement links TRBV20-1 to TRBJ1-2; no clear D gene. V shed 3 bases and J shed 3 bases, with 8 bases lying between them. CDR1 DFQATT and CDR2 SNEGSKA come from the germline V gene (reference sequence). CDR3 length: 12 amino acids. The CDR3: CSARDLDYGYTF. CDR3 nucleotides: TGCAGTGCTAGGGACTTGGACTATGGCTACACCTTC.

V gene TRBV5-1 combines with J gene TRBJ2-1, with 9 bases lining up with TRBD1. CDR3 length: 16 amino acids. V dropped 0 bases and J dropped 5; count of bases not matched to a gene: 6. Per the germline V gene, CDR1 is SGHRS and CDR2 is YFSETQ. The CDR3 DNA is TGCGCCAGCAGCTTGGCTCCGGGACAGGGAAACAATGAGCAGTTCTTC. Its protein product is CASSLAPGQGNNEQFF.

The chain carries TRBV19 and TRBJ2-2; TRBD1 matches 7 bases. Germline assignment: CDR1 LNHDA and CDR2 SQIVND (reference sequence). The junction had 9 bases not matched to a gene; V was cut back by 6 bases and J by 2 bases. CDR3 length: 16 residues. The CDR3 nucleotides are TGTGCCAGTAGCCGACAGGGCACGATTAACACCGGGGAGCTGTTTTTT. Translation gives CASSRQGTINTGELFF.